One sample yielded the 8 T cell receptor beta chains listed below, sequenced in a study of blood T cells in healthy people across ages. A J-beta primer mix and a sample-barcoded 5' primer were used in a second PCR of about 6 to 12 cycles. Each CDR3 protein gets one entry after TCRdb re-called the 5' RACE reads with MiXCR. Of about 650,000 distinct CDR3 sequences listed, less than 40% are singletons. Sequencing was performed on blood. The receptor set was obtained from a woman over 75 in good health.

The gene calls are TRBV20-1 and TRBJ2-5; D not certain. V lost 3 bases to trimming and J lost 5 bases, with 16 bases between them. CDR3 length: 14 residues. Germline V lookup: CDR1 DFQATT, CDR2 SNEGSKA (reference sequence). As DNA, the CDR3 is TGCAGTGCTAGCCGACTGTTTAGCTCGGAGACCCAGTACTTC. Amino acid sequence: CSASRLFSSETQYF.

This clonotype was detected ten times or more. J is TRBJ2-7 and V is TRBV5-6; 8 bases are shared with TRBD1. The CDR3 runs 14 residues. Losses at the gene ends were 4 bases for V and 7 bases for J; bases not matched to a gene: 10. Germline assignment: CDR1 SGHDT and CDR2 YYEEEE. The CDR3: CASSGSTGVGEQYF. CDR3 coding DNA: TGTGCCAGCAGCGGGTCGACAGGGGTGGGGGAGCAGTACTTC.

The chain carries TRBV12-3 or TRBV12-4 and TRBJ1-1; D gene ambiguous. Trimming shortened V by 5 bases and J by 1 base, and 11 bases separated the two germline ends. CDR3 length equals 14 residues. Here the CDR3 reads CASSLRATNTEAFF. In nucleotides, the CDR3 is TGTGCCAGCAGTCTACGGGCCACGAACACTGAAGCTTTCTTT.

Only one count was recorded for this clonotype. The chain links TRBV12-3 or TRBV12-4 to TRBJ2-4; 8 bases are a match to TRBD1. Matching the DNA end better, TRBJ2-7 makes the J call doubtful. This CDR3 is built from 16 residues. CDR3 in amino acids: CASRKRGTGTFYEQYF. In DNA form, the CDR3 reads TGTGCCAGCAGGAAAAGGGGGACAGGAACGTTCTACGAGCAGTACTTC.

This clonotype appeared many times. This chain links TRBV27 with TRBJ1-1; D is possibly TRBD1 (5 bases). Germline V gene lookup returns CDR1 MNHEY and CDR2 SMNVEV (reference sequence). The CDR3 totals 14 residues. Trimming removed 6 bases from V and 2 bases from J, with 13 bases in between. CDR3 in DNA: TGTGCCAGCAGATATATCGACAGAAACACTGAAGCTTTCTTT. Its protein is CASRYIDRNTEAFF.

The sample holds many counts of this clonotype. This rearrangement joins TRBV30 to TRBJ2-5; 8 bases match TRBD2. The germline CDR1 and CDR2 sequences are GTSNPN and SVGIG (reference sequence). The ends lost 4 bases at V and 3 bases at J; junction bases unmatched: 4. There are 13 residues in the CDR3. The CDR3, as DNA: TGTGCCTGGAACTGGCGGGGGGAAGAGACCCAGTACTTC. It encodes CAWNWRGEETQYF.

This clonotype has only a few counts. Being one base from a much bigger clone, this may be a read error. V is TRBV5-1 and J is TRBJ2-7; maybe TRBD1 (5 bases). Germline V CDR1 and CDR2: SGHRS, YFSETQ. V was trimmed by 3 bases and J by 7 bases, leaving 17 bases between them. This CDR3 contains 14 residues. CDR3 DNA: TGCGCCAGCAGCTGGGTCCAGGGTCGTTGGGAGCAGTACTTC. Protein sequence: CASSWVQGRWEQYF.

Concerning this clonotype itself: This may be a read error, as it is one base from a much larger clone. J is TRBJ2-1 and V is TRBV30; D is unclear. The CDR3 contains 16 residues. Germline V lookup: CDR1 GTSNPN, CDR2 SVGIG (reference sequence). The V and J ends lost 0 bases and 4 bases respectively, with 16 bases between them. CDR3 coding DNA: TGTGCCTGGAGTGTATTGGGTCGGAGCACATACAATGAGCAGTTCTTC. It specifies CAWSVLGRSTYNEQFF.